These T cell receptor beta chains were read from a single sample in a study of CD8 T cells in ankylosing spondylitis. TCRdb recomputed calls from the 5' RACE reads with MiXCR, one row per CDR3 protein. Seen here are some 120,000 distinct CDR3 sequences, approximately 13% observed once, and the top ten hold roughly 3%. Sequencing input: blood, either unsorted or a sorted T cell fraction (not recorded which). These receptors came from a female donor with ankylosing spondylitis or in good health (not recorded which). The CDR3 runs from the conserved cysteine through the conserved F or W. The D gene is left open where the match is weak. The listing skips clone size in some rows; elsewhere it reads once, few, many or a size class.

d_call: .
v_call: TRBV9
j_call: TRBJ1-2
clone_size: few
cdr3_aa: CASSVEQGNYGYTF
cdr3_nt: TGTGCCAGCAGCGTAGAACAGGGCAACTATGGCTACACCTTC

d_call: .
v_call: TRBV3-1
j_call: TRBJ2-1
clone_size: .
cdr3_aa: CASSHWGNEQFF
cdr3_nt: TGTGCCAGCAGCCACTGGGGCAATGAGCAGTTCTTC

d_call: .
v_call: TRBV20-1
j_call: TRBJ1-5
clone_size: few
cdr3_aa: CSVNMAGTTYQPQHF
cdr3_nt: TGCAGTGTAAATATGGCCGGGACCACCTATCAGCCCCAGCATTTT

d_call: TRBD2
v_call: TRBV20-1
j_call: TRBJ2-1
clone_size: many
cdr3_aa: CSAEMAGTSVDNEQFF
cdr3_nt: TGCAGTGCAGAGATGGCTGGGACTAGCGTGGACAATGAGCAGTTCTTC

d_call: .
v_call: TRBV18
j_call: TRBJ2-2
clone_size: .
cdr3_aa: CASSPGGGWSTGELFF
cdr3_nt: TGTGCCAGCTCACCAGGGGGCGGCTGGAGCACCGGGGAGCTGTTTTTT

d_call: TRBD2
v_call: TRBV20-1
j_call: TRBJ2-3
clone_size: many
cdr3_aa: CSATKLAGGPDTQYF
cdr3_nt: TGCAGTGCTACCAAACTAGCGGGGGGGCCCGATACGCAGTATTTT

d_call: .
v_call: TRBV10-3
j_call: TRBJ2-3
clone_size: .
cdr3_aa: CAISDPRVGGLTDTQYF
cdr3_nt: TGTGCCATCAGTGACCCCCGGGTAGGGGGGCTAACAGATACGCAGTATTTT

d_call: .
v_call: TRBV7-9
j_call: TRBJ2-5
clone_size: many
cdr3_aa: CASSRQGGSQETQYF
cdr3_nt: TGTGCCAGCAGCCGTCAGGGGGGCAGTCAAGAGACCCAGTACTTC

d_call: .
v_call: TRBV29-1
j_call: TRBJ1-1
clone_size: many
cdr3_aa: CSVGDTATEAFF
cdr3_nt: TGCAGCGTTGGAGACACAGCCACTGAAGCTTTCTTT

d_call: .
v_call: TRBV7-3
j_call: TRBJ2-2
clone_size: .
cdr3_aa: CASSTLPPNRGNTGELFF
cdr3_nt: TGTGCCAGCAGCACCCTGCCCCCTAACCGAGGGAACACCGGGGAGCTGTTTTTT

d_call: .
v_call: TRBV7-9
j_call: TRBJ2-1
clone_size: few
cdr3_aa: CASSPVEGGEQFF
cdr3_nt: TGTGCCAGCAGCCCGGTCGAAGGGGGTGAGCAGTTCTTC

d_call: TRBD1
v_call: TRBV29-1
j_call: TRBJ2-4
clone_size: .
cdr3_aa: CSDLDRPVAKNIQYF
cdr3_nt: TGCAGCGACCTGGACAGGCCAGTAGCCAAAAACATTCAGTACTTC

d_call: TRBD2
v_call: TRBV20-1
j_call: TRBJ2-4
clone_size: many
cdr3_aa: CSATLAGANIQYF
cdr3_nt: TGCAGTGCGACCCTAGCGGGAGCAAACATTCAGTACTTC

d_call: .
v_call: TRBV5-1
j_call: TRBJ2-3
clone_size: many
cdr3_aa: CASSLATLGLRTDTQYF
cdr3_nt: TGCGCCAGCAGCTTGGCCACGTTGGGGTTGCGCACAGATACGCAGTATTTT

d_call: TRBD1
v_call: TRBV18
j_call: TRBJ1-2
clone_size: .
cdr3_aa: CASSPTGTGGGYTF
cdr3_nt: TGTGCCAGCTCACCCACCGGGACAGGTGGTGGCTACACCTTC

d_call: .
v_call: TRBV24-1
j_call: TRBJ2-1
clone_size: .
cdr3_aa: CATSDIFGNEQFF
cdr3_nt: TGTGCCACCAGTGATATATTTGGCAATGAGCAGTTCTTC

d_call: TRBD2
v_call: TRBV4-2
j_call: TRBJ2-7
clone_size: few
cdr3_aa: CASSLRTSGNYEQYF
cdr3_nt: TGTGCCAGCAGCCTTAGGACTAGCGGGAATTACGAGCAGTACTTC

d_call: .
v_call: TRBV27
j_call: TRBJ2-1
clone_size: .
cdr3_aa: CASSLLVQGNEQFF
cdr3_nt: TGTGCCAGCAGTTTACTGGTACAGGGCAATGAGCAGTTCTTC

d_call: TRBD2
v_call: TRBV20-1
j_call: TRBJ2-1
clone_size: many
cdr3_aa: CSARRLAAAYNEQFF
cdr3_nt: TGCAGTGCTAGGAGGCTAGCGGCGGCCTACAATGAGCAGTTCTTC

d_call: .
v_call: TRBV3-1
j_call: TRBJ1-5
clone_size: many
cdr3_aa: CASGHGNQPQHF
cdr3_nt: TGTGCCAGTGGACACGGCAATCAGCCCCAGCATTTT

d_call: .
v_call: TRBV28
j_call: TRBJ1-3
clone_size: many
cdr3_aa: CASSSPSGNTIYF
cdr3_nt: TGTGCCAGCAGTTCCCCCTCTGGAAACACCATATATTTT

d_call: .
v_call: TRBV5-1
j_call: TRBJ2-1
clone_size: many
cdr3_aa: CASSLPRDSYNEQFF
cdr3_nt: TGCGCCAGCAGCTTGCCCCGGGACTCCTACAATGAGCAGTTCTTC

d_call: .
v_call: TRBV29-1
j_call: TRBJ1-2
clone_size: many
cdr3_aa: CSVEEGGRDNYGYTF
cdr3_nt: TGCAGCGTTGAAGAAGGGGGTAGAGACAACTATGGCTACACCTTC

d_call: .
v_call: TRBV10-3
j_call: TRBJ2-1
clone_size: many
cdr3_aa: CAISDSGPNYNEQFF
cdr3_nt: TGTGCCATCAGTGACTCCGGGCCAAACTACAATGAGCAGTTCTTC

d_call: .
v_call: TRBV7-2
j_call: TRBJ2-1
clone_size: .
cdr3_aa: CASSVDKTNKFF
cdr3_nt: TGTGCCAGCAGCGTAGATAAGACTAATAAGTTCTTC

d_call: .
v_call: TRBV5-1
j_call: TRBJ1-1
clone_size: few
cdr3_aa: CASSSFGLTEAFF
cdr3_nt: TGCGCCAGCAGCTCGTTTGGCCTCACTGAAGCTTTCTTT